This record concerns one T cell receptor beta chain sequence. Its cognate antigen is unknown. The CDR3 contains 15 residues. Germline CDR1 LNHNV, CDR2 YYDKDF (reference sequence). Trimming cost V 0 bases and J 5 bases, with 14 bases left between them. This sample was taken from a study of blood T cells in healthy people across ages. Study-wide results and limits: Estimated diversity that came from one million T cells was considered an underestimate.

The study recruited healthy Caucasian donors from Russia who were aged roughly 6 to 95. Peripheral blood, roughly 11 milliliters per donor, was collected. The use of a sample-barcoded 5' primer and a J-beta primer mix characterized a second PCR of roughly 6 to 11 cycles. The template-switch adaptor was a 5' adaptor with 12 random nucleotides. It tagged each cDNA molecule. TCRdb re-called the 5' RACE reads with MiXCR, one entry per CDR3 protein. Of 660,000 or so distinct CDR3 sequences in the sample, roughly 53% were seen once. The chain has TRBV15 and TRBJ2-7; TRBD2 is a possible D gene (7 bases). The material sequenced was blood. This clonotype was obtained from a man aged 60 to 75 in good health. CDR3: CATSRDGGHNDEQYF. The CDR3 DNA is TGTGCCACCAGCAGAGACGGGGGGCATAACGACGAGCAGTACTTC.